These T cell receptor beta chains were read from a single sample in a study of T cells in Graves' hyperthyroidism and ophthalmopathy. TCRdb fed the multiplex PCR reads into MiXCR, producing one record per CDR3 protein. The sample lists 250,000 to 300,000 distinct CDR3 sequences; less than 15% were seen once. Sequenced input: blood. All receptors come from a middle-aged woman with Graves' hyperthyroidism that later progressed to Graves' ophthalmopathy. Both conserved end residues are part of each CDR3. Fields, in order: J gene, clone size, D gene, V gene, CDR3 protein, CDR3 DNA. A D gene is named only where the DNA matches it firmly. Expanded clones are given a class, and other clones once, few, many or no size at all.

>TRBJ2-1|NA|TRBD2|TRBV6-8
CASSYPTGTSGYNEQFF
TGTGCCAGCAGTTACCCGACCGGGACTAGCGGCTACAATGAGCAGTTCTTC
>TRBJ1-3|many|NA|TRBV10-3
CAISESTRYSGNTIYF
TGTGCCATCAGTGAGTCCACAAGATACTCTGGAAACACCATATATTTT
>TRBJ2-1|many|TRBD2|TRBV12-3/TRBV12-4
CASSMTSGSYNEQFF
TGTGCCAGCAGTATGACTAGCGGGAGCTACAATGAGCAGTTCTTC
>TRBJ2-7|many|NA|TRBV12-3/TRBV12-4
CASSFRGSDEQYF
TGTGCCAGCAGTTTCAGGGGATCTGACGAGCAGTACTTC
>TRBJ2-1|NA|TRBD2|TRBV2
CASSEAGGLAAYNEQFF
TGTGCCAGCAGTGAAGCGGGGGGACTAGCGGCCTACAATGAGCAGTTCTTC
>TRBJ2-7|many|NA|TRBV2
CASIGGSPNLGAYEQYF
TGTGCCAGCATAGGGGGATCGCCCAACCTGGGCGCCTACGAGCAGTACTTC
>TRBJ1-5|many|NA|TRBV19
CASSILMGNQPQHF
TGTGCCAGTAGTATTTTGATGGGCAATCAGCCCCAGCATTTT
>TRBJ2-2|many|TRBD2|TRBV5-8
CASSKFSGGPTGELFF
TGTGCCAGCAGCAAATTTAGCGGGGGTCCCACCGGGGAGCTGTTTTTT
>TRBJ2-3|few|NA|TRBV28
CASFPLRDMFTDTQYF
TGTGCCAGCTTCCCCCTGAGGGACATGTTCACAGATACGCAGTATTTT
>TRBJ1-1|many|NA|TRBV6-1
CASSPVGRMNTEAFF
TGTGCCAGCAGTCCCGTTGGACGGATGAACACTGAAGCTTTCTTT
>TRBJ2-3|few|NA|TRBV5-1
CASSIVGHTDTQYF
TGCGCCAGCAGTATCGTGGGACACACAGATACGCAGTATTTT
>TRBJ2-1|many|NA|TRBV2
CASSRDLPYHNEQFF
TGTGCCAGCAGTCGGGACTTACCGTATCACAATGAGCAGTTCTTC
>TRBJ2-2|many|NA|TRBV10-3
CAIRLTEITNTGELFF
TGTGCCATCAGATTAACAGAGATTACGAACACCGGGGAGCTGTTTTTT
>TRBJ1-2|NA|TRBD1|TRBV4-1
CASSQPFPGQGNYGYTF
TGCGCCAGCAGCCAACCTTTCCCGGGACAGGGAAACTATGGCTACACCTTC
>TRBJ1-1|NA|TRBD1|TRBV5-1
CASSWGQTNTEVFF
TGCGCCAGCAGTTGGGGACAGACCAACACTGAAGTTTTCTTT
>TRBJ2-3|few|TRBD2|TRBV5-1
CASSLSGLAGEFITDTQYF
TGCGCCAGCAGCTTATCGGGACTAGCGGGAGAATTTATAACAGATACGCAGTATTTT
>TRBJ1-1|many|TRBD1|TRBV20-1
CSARNRGLVNTEAFF
TGCAGTGCGCGGAACAGGGGGCTGGTGAACACTGAAGCTTTCTTT
>TRBJ2-7|many|TRBD2|TRBV2
CASSERVAGATEQYF
TGTGCCAGCAGTGAACGTGTAGCGGGAGCCACCGAGCAGTACTTC
>TRBJ1-6|NA|NA|TRBV27
CASQSGDSYNSPLHF
TGTGCCAGTCAAAGTGGGGACTCCTATAATTCACCCCTCCACTTT
>TRBJ1-1|many|NA|TRBV20-1
CSARDDREAFF
TGCAGTGCTAGAGATGATCGAGAAGCTTTCTTT
>TRBJ2-5|NA|NA|TRBV2
CASSLQRDGWSAETQYF
TGTGCCAGCAGTCTCCAAAGGGACGGCTGGTCAGCGGAGACCCAGTACTTC
>TRBJ1-1|NA|NA|TRBV11-2
CASSLEGWTEAFF
TGTGCCAGCAGCTTAGAGGGGTGGACTGAAGCTTTCTTT
>TRBJ2-2|NA|NA|TRBV2
CASSGEAVNTGELFF
TGTGCCAGCAGCGGGGAAGCGGTGAACACCGGGGAGCTGTTTTTT
>TRBJ2-1|many|TRBD2|TRBV7-9
CASSFWREGYEQFF
TGTGCCAGCAGCTTTTGGCGGGAGGGGTATGAGCAGTTCTTC
>TRBJ1-1|few|TRBD1|TRBV5-4
CASSPGQGARRTEAFF
TGTGCCAGCAGCCCGGGACAGGGGGCGCGGCGGACTGAAGCTTTCTTT
>TRBJ2-7|NA|NA|TRBV7-9
CASSPHRGGFYEQYF
TGTGCCAGCAGCCCACACAGGGGGGGTTTCTACGAGCAGTACTTC
>TRBJ2-5|many|NA|TRBV2
CASSKEGLETQYF
TGTGCCAGTAGCAAAGAGGGACTAGAGACCCAGTACTTC
>TRBJ2-2|many|NA|TRBV5-1
CASSFVYEVTGELFF
TGCGCCAGCAGCTTCGTCTACGAAGTCACCGGGGAGCTGTTTTTT
>TRBJ2-1|NA|NA|TRBV24-1
CATSDADGHNEGEQFF
TGTGCCACCAGTGATGCGGACGGTCACAATGAGGGTGAGCAGTTCTTC
>TRBJ2-2|many|TRBD1|TRBV19
CAGGSGQGGAGELFF
TGTGCCGGGGGTTCGGGACAGGGAGGGGCCGGGGAGCTGTTTTTT
>TRBJ2-1|many|NA|TRBV9
CASSVPTGTEISSYNEQFF
TGTGCCAGCAGCGTTCCCACCGGGACTGAAATTAGCTCCTACAATGAGCAGTTCTTC
>TRBJ1-1|many|NA|TRBV20-1
CSARPDRWYTEAFF
TGCAGTGCTAGACCCGACCGTTGGTACACTGAAGCTTTCTTT